One and the same sample provided the 20 T cell receptor beta chains below, sequenced in a study of blood T cell repertoires in COVID-19. Assay: immunoSEQ multiplex PCR; the TCRdb copy retains only in-frame clones and omits some. This sample has some 58,000 clones, with approximately 86% found just once. Sequenced sample: peripheral blood. These receptors all stem from a man between 35 and 55 years old with acute or convalescent COVID-19.

The rearrangement joins TRBV5-1 to TRBJ1-2; tentatively, D is TRBD1 (6 bases). V was shortened by 4 bases and J by 7 bases, with 20 bases between the two germline ends. In germline, CDR1 is SGHRS, CDR2 YFSETQ. The CDR3 covers 15 residues. The CDR3 protein is CASSQSTGTSLGYTF. The CDR3 DNA sequence: TGCGCCAGCAGCCAAAGTACCGGGACATCCCTTGGCTACACCTTC.

The chain recombines TRBV7-3 with TRBJ2-5; a weak D match, TRBD1 (6 bases). This CDR3 region has 14 residues. The germline V and J ends were trimmed by 5 bases and 1 base, with 11 bases remaining between them. Looked up from germline, CDR1 is SGHTA and CDR2 is FQGTGA. The CDR3 is CASSRTGTQETQYF. CDR3 coding DNA: TGTGCCAGCAGCAGAACAGGGACCCAAGAGACCCAGTACTTC.

This chain joins TRBV11-1 and TRBJ1-1; 7 bases fit TRBD1. Losses at the gene ends were 5 bases for V and 4 bases for J; bases not matched to a gene: 7. The CDR3 has 14 amino acids. The germline V gene encodes CDR1 SGHAT and CDR2 FQDESV (reference sequence). The CDR3 DNA follows: TGTGCCAGCAGCCCCGCGACAGGGATCACTGAAGCTTTCTTT. This encodes CASSPATGITEAFF.

The J gene is TRBJ2-7, the V gene TRBV5-4; TRBD1 aligns across 9 bases. CDR3 length: 14 residues. CDR1 is SGHNT and CDR2 is YYREEE in the germline V gene (reference sequence). Trimming at V came to 4 bases and at J to 4 bases, leaving 6 bases not matched to a gene. CDR3: CASSPGTGKYEQYF. The CDR3 bases are TGTGCCAGCAGCCCGGGGACAGGGAAATACGAGCAGTACTTC.

The chain has TRBV12-3 or TRBV12-4 and TRBJ1-5, with D possibly being TRBD1 (5 bases). This CDR3 spans 13 amino acids. The V and J ends lost 4 bases and 2 bases respectively, with 6 bases between them. The CDR3, as DNA: TGTGCCAGCAGTTCAGGGCGCAATCAGCCCCAGCATTTT. It is translated as CASSSGRNQPQHF.

The chain links TRBV7-9 to TRBJ1-1; 7 nucleotides agree with TRBD1. Losses at the gene ends were 5 bases for V and 2 bases for J; bases not matched to a gene: 17. The CDR3 spans 18 residues. Germline CDR1 reads SEHNR; CDR2 reads FQNEAQ (reference sequence). CDR3 coding DNA: TGTGCCAGCAGCCCACCGAGGGGGTTAGGGACAGCCAACACTGAAGCTTTCTTT. It specifies CASSPPRGLGTANTEAFF.

The J gene is TRBJ2-3, the V gene TRBV6-2 or TRBV6-3, with TRBD2 matching over 10 bases. Trimming took 5 bases from V and 4 from J; bases not matched to a gene: 3. CDR3 size: 14 residues. Germline V gives CDR1 MNHEY, CDR2 SVGEGT. The CDR3 spells CASSLAGVADTQYF. CDR3 nucleotides: TGTGCCAGCAGTCTAGCGGGGGTTGCAGATACGCAGTATTTT.

This rearrangement joins TRBV7-9 to TRBJ1-3; D ambiguous. CDR1 is SEHNR, CDR2 FQNEAQ, per germline (reference sequence). V was shortened by 5 bases and J by 3 bases, with 14 bases between the two germline ends. The CDR3 is 15 amino acids. CDR3 nucleotide sequence: TGTGCCAGCAGCCCACGAGGAGGAGGTGGAAACACCATATATTTT. Translating gives CASSPRGGGGNTIYF.

The chain combines TRBV7-3 with TRBJ1-6, with TRBD1 identical over 9 bases. CDR3 length: 18 amino acids. The V gene end was trimmed by 5 bases and the J gene end by 10 bases; junction bases not matched to a gene: 18. CDR1 and CDR2 (germline): SGHTA, FQGTGA. DNA for the CDR3: TGTGCCAGCAGCCTCGCCGTCCCGGGACAGGGATTTGGATCACCCCTCCACTTT. This codes for CASSLAVPGQGFGSPLHF.

The chain has TRBV11-2 and TRBJ2-7; no clear D gene. The CDR3 is 14 amino acids. Trimming took 1 base from V and 4 from J, leaving 11 bases between them. Per the germline V gene, CDR1 is SGHAT and CDR2 is FQNNGV. CDR3 amino acids: CASSLGAGMYEQYF. The CDR3 DNA reads TGTGCCAGCAGCTTAGGGGCAGGCATGTACGAGCAGTACTTC.

The CDR3 nucleotides read TGTGCCAGCCGGCCGCCGACAGGGTCTATTGGCTACACCTTC. It specifies CASRPPTGSIGYTF. V is TRBV27 and J is TRBJ1-2; 7 bases align to TRBD1. CDR1 is MNHEY and CDR2 is SMNVEV in the germline V gene (reference sequence). The CDR3 is 14 amino acids. J was trimmed by 7 bases and V by 8 bases; bases with no gene match: 13.

The rearrangement joins TRBV27 to TRBJ1-4, with 9 bases that match TRBD1. The V segment lost 8 bases and the J segment 5 bases; nucleotides outside the gene matches: 9. This CDR3 has 15 residues. Germline-derived CDR1 and CDR2 are MNHEY and SMNVEV (reference sequence). The CDR3 DNA reads TGTGCCAGCCGGGACAGGGCAACTCCCAATGAAAAACTGTTTTTT. As protein: CASRDRATPNEKLFF.

The rearrangement uses TRBV3-1 (or the pseudogene TRBV3-2) and TRBJ1-2; perhaps TRBD1 as D (5 bases). This CDR3 comprises 15 residues. Germline V gene lookup returns CDR1 LGHDT and CDR2 YNNKEL (reference sequence). Trimming left V 1 base short and J 8 bases short, with 17 bases between. CDR3 coding DNA: TGTGCCAGCAGCCAAGGGTGGCAGGGAAGGGGCGGCTACACCTTC. Protein product: CASSQGWQGRGGYTF.

V is TRBV2 and J is TRBJ1-1; D possibly corresponds to TRBD1 (5 bases). Between the trimmed V and J ends, which lost 8 bases and 0 bases, there was a span of 10 bases. In germline, CDR1 is SNHLY, CDR2 FYNNEI. This CDR3 contains 13 residues. The CDR3 DNA reads TGTGCCAGCGAGTACAGGATGAACACTGAAGCTTTCTTT. Translated, it gives CASEYRMNTEAFF.

The CDR3 is CATGTGITTDTQYF. The CDR3 DNA sequence: TGTGCCACCGGGACTGGTATTACCACAGATACGCAGTATTTT. The V call is TRBV2, the J call TRBJ2-3; perhaps TRBD2 as D (6 bases). Germline-derived CDR1 and CDR2 are SNHLY and FYNNEI. The CDR3 sequence is 14 residues long. Trimming removed 10 bases from V and 2 bases from J, with 16 bases in between. Looking up the rest from reference TRBV2 and TRBJ2-3 gives the full variable domain: EPEVTQTPSHQVTQMGQEVILRCVPISNHLYFYWYRQILGQKVEFLVSFYNNEISEKSEIFDDQFSVERPDGSNFTLKIRSTKLEDSAMYFCATGTGITTDTQYFGPGTRLTVL.

The chain recombines TRBV3-1 (or the pseudogene TRBV3-2) with TRBJ2-7; D uncertain. This CDR3 spans 15 amino acids. Germline assignment: CDR1 LGHDT and CDR2 YNNKEL (reference sequence). The ends were cut back, 1 base at V and 0 bases at J, with 10 bases in the middle. The CDR3 loop is CASSQAYQSSYEQYF. The CDR3 DNA is TGTGCCAGCAGCCAAGCTTACCAGTCCTCCTACGAGCAGTACTTC.

This CDR3 reads CASSLSFSETQYF. CDR3 DNA sequence: TGTGCCAGCAGCTTGTCTTTTTCGGAGACCCAGTACTTC. The V call is TRBV7-7, the J call TRBJ2-5; D is ambiguous. This CDR3 has 13 residues. Germline V lookup: CDR1 SSHAT, CDR2 FNYEAQ (reference sequence). Trimming cost V 3 bases and J 5 bases, with 10 bases left between them.

The chain combines TRBV7-6 with TRBJ1-2; 8 nucleotides match TRBD1. The germline CDR1 and CDR2 sequences are SGHVS and FNYEAQ. The V and J ends lost 7 bases and 1 base, in that order; junction bases with no gene match: 8. The CDR3 covers 15 residues. The CDR3: CASIGNRGVNYGYTF. The CDR3 coding sequence is TGTGCCAGCATTGGAAACAGGGGGGTTAACTATGGCTACACCTTC.

The gene calls are TRBV18 and TRBJ1-1; TRBD1 is a possible D gene (6 bases). CDR1 and CDR2 (germline): KGHSH, LQKENI. The CDR3 length is 12 residues. Trimming shortened V by 6 bases and J by 11 bases, and 16 bases separated the two germline ends. In DNA, the CDR3 is TGTGCCAGCTCGGTATCCCAGGGGCCGGCTTTCTTT. Translating gives CASSVSQGPAFF.

CDR3 protein: CASSGGGSLNEQFF. The CDR3 DNA reads TGTGCCAGCAGTGGGGGGGGAAGCTTGAATGAGCAGTTCTTC. The rearrangement links TRBV28 to TRBJ2-1; 7 nucleotides line up with TRBD2. Trimming at V came to 5 bases and at J to 7 bases, leaving 8 bases not matched to a gene. The germline V gene encodes CDR1 MDHEN and CDR2 SYDVKM. This CDR3 comprises 14 residues.